These 5 T cell receptor beta chains were sequenced from one sample in a study of early T cells in non-severe SARS-CoV-2 infection. TCRdb itself ran the 5' RACE reads through MiXCR, one entry per CDR3 protein. The profile shows roughly 110,000 distinct CDR3 sequences, roughly 11% of them singletons. Input material: whole blood. The receptors derive from an adult who was a healthcare worker with PCR-confirmed SARS-CoV-2 infection or an uninfected control (not recorded which).

There are a few counts of this clonotype. This sequence joins TRBV5-1 and TRBJ2-5; D call uncertain. Germline loops: CDR1 SGHRS, CDR2 YFSETQ. Between the trimmed V and J ends, which lost 0 bases and 3 bases, there was a span of 6 bases. This CDR3 is built from 13 residues. CDR3 residues: CASSLASKETQYF. The CDR3 region has the DNA TGCGCCAGCAGCTTGGCCAGTAAAGAGACCCAGTACTTC.

This clonotype has ten or more counts. This chain connects TRBV10-2 to TRBJ1-4; 7 nucleotides agree with TRBD1. Germline trimming cut 0 bases from V and 8 bases from J; bases unmatched to any gene: 9. CDR3 length: 16 amino acids. CDR1 and CDR2 (germline): WSHSY, SAAADI. The DNA of the CDR3 is TGCGCCAGCAGTGAGTCCCGACGACAGGGATACGAAAAACTGTTTTTT. Translation: CASSESRRQGYEKLFF.

With respect to this clonotype: A read error is possible here, since a much larger clone lies one base away. The chain joins TRBV7-9 to TRBJ2-1; 10 bases are a match to TRBD2. The germline gives CDR1 SEHNR, CDR2 FQNEAQ (reference sequence). This CDR3 spans 15 amino acids. CDR3 residues: CTSIASGRANNEQFF. CDR3 DNA: TGTACCAGCATCGCCAGCGGGAGGGCCAACAATGAGCAGTTCTTC.

This clonotype showed up just a few times. The V and J genes are TRBV6-5 and TRBJ2-4; D is perhaps TRBD2 (6 bases). Trimming took off 5 bases at V and 9 bases at J, with 20 bases between the two ends. The germline CDR1 and CDR2 sequences are MNHEY and SVGAGI. The CDR3 is 15 amino acids. CDR3 loop: CASSAAPTRKGIQYF. The CDR3 DNA follows: TGTGCCAGCAGTGCAGCTCCGACTAGGAAGGGCATTCAGTACTTC.

The CDR3 spells CASSPLGASYEQYF. Here the CDR3 DNA reads TGTGCCAGCAGTCCCTTGGGAGCCTCCTACGAGCAGTACTTC. This chain joins TRBV27 and TRBJ2-7; D is possibly TRBD2 (5 bases). Germline loops: CDR1 MNHEY, CDR2 SMNVEV (reference sequence). The CDR3 is 14 amino acids. Trimming took 5 bases from V and 0 from J, leaving 11 bases between them.